This passage covers 23 T cell receptor beta chains from one sample sequenced in a study of T cells in Graves' hyperthyroidism and ophthalmopathy. Researchers amplified the TCR beta CDR3 regions from RNA transcripts. HTBI primers were the set used in a first-round RT-PCR of the TCR CDR3. From the multiplex PCR reads, TCRdb called clonotypes with MiXCR, one entry per CDR3 protein. The table lists approximately 330,000 distinct CDR3 sequences, roughly 18% of them singletons. Source material: blood. These receptors were obtained from a woman between 45 and 65 years old with Graves' hyperthyroidism.

This clonotype has more than one count but fewer than ten. The genes are TRBV27 and TRBJ2-3; 7 bases are a match to TRBD2. The CDR3 covers 14 residues. The ends lost 5 bases at V and 7 bases at J; junction bases unmatched: 9. Looked up from germline, CDR1 is MNHEY and CDR2 is SMNVEV (reference sequence). CDR3 DNA: TGTGCCAGCAGTCAAGCGGGGTCCAGAAATACGCAGTATTTT. It encodes CASSQAGSRNTQYF.

V is TRBV15 and J is TRBJ2-1, with D possibly being TRBD2 (6 bases). The V gene's germline CDR1 is LNHNV and CDR2 YYDKDF (reference sequence). Trimming took 1 base from V and 8 from J, leaving 15 bases between them. There are 15 residues in the CDR3. CDR3 DNA sequence: TGTGCCACCAGCAGAGGAGTCGCGGGACTTGATGAGCAGTTCTTC. Translation: CATSRGVAGLDEQFF.

V gene TRBV7-9 combines with J gene TRBJ1-4; D is undetermined. Germline CDR1 reads SEHNR; CDR2 reads FQNEAQ (reference sequence). Trimming removed 7 bases at V and 5 bases at J, with 14 bases between. The CDR3 loop spans 14 amino acids. The CDR3 sequence: CASTSPSVNEKLFF. DNA for the CDR3: TGTGCCAGCACCTCTCCCAGTGTGAATGAAAAACTGTTTTTT.

This clonotype occurred a few times. The chain links TRBV5-1 to TRBJ2-5; 7 bases fit TRBD2. The CDR3 contains 15 residues. Looked up from germline, CDR1 is SGHRS and CDR2 is YFSETQ. Trimming cost V 3 bases and J 5 bases; bases outside gene matches: 10. For the CDR3, the DNA is TGCGCCAGCAGCTCAGCGGGATGGGGAGGGGAGACCCAGTACTTC. It is translated as CASSSAGWGGETQYF.

This chain joins TRBV18 and TRBJ1-1, with 7 positions matching TRBD1. The CDR3 length is 14 residues. Germline CDR1 and CDR2: KGHSH and LQKENI. After removal of 7 bases from V and 4 bases from J, the junction contained 9 bases not matched to a gene. DNA for the CDR3: TGTGCCAGCTTCCAGGGGGGCGGGAGCACTGAAGCTTTCTTT. Translating gives CASFQGGGSTEAFF.

The genes are TRBV5-1 and TRBJ1-5; the match to TRBD1 covers 7 bases. Germline CDR1 is SGHRS and CDR2 is YFSETQ. The V and J ends lost 3 bases and 3 bases, in that order; junction bases with no gene match: 6. This CDR3 region has 15 residues. The CDR3 region is CASSSEGQFNQPQHF. The CDR3 region has the DNA TGCGCCAGCAGCTCGGAGGGACAGTTCAATCAGCCCCAGCATTTT.

This clonotype has only a few counts. The J gene is TRBJ2-7, the V gene TRBV13; the match to TRBD1 covers 9 bases. Germline values: CDR1 PRHDT, CDR2 FYEKMQ (reference sequence). The CDR3 runs to 16 residues. The junction had 6 bases not matched to a gene; V was cut back by 0 bases and J by 3 bases. The CDR3 region is CASSLGSTGGSYEQYV. The CDR3 nucleotides are TGTGCCAGCAGCTTAGGCTCGACAGGGGGAAGCTACGAGCAGTACGTC.

The table lists this clonotype with many counts. The J gene is TRBJ1-1, the V gene TRBV6-1, with 8 nucleotides matching TRBD1. Germline CDR1 and CDR2: MNHNS and SASEGT. V lost 8 bases, J lost 5 bases, and 10 bases stayed unmatched. The CDR3 extends over 14 amino acids. The CDR3 loop is CASRTGQGVTEAFF. As DNA, the CDR3 is TGTGCCAGCCGAACCGGACAGGGTGTAACTGAAGCTTTCTTT.

In this sample, this clonotype turned up many times. J is TRBJ2-3 and V is TRBV7-6, with D unclear. Per germline, CDR1 SGHVS and CDR2 FNYEAQ. The CDR3 consists of 14 residues. Trimming stripped 5 bases from V and 0 bases from J, with 9 bases between. Here the CDR3 reads CASSPHWSTDTQYF. CDR3 nucleotide sequence: TGTGCCAGCAGCCCCCACTGGAGCACAGATACGCAGTATTTT.

The chain has TRBV27 and TRBJ1-2; no firm D call. V was shortened by 10 bases and J by 4 bases, with 16 bases between the two germline ends. The CDR3 is 13 amino acids. The germline V gene encodes CDR1 MNHEY and CDR2 SMNVEV (reference sequence). The CDR3 DNA reads TGTGCCACCCGACCGGGAACCCCCTATGGCTACACCTTC. Its translation is CATRPGTPYGYTF.

This clonotype showed up many times. The CDR3: CASSPYPSDDGDSTDTQYF. The CDR3 DNA reads as TGTGCCAGCAGCCCCTACCCTAGCGACGACGGAGATAGCACAGATACGCAGTATTTT. The chain has TRBV11-3 and TRBJ2-3; D may be TRBD2 (6 bases). The CDR3 is 19 residues long. Trimming removed 5 bases from V and 0 bases from J, with 24 bases in between. Germline values: CDR1 SGHNT, CDR2 YENEEA. The complete variable domain, with remaining parts taken from reference TRBV11-3 and TRBJ2-3, reads EAGVVQSPRYKIIEKKQPVAFWCNPISGHNTLYWYLQNLGQGPELLIRYENEEAVDDSQLPKDRFSAERLKGVDSTLKIQPAELGDSAVYLCASSPYPSDDGDSTDTQYFGPGTRLTVL.

This clonotype showed up many times. The chain combines TRBV20-1 with TRBJ2-3; 13 bases agree with TRBD2. V lost 6 bases to trimming and J lost 4 bases; unmatched junction nucleotides: 7. The CDR3 length is 15 residues. Germline values: CDR1 DFQATT, CDR2 SNEGSKA (reference sequence). In DNA form, the CDR3 reads TGCAGTGCGGTTACTAGCGGGGGGGCCGCAGATACGCAGTATTTT. Translation: CSAVTSGGAADTQYF.

This clonotype appeared many times. The genes are TRBV30 and TRBJ2-5, with TRBD2 identical over 8 bases. The junction had 4 bases not matched to a gene; V was cut back by 5 bases and J by 2 bases. Germline V lookup: CDR1 GTSNPN, CDR2 SVGIG (reference sequence). The CDR3 loop spans 13 amino acids. The CDR3 protein is CAWSGTSQETQYF. The CDR3 DNA reads TGTGCCTGGTCCGGGACTAGTCAAGAGACCCAGTACTTC.

The chain uses TRBV12-3 or TRBV12-4 and TRBJ1-6; D is undetermined. Trimming took 4 bases from V and 0 from J, leaving 13 bases between them. The CDR3 contains 17 residues. The CDR3 reads CASSYLRPGSYNSPLHF. CDR3 bases: TGTGCCAGCAGTTATCTTCGGCCCGGCTCCTATAATTCACCCCTCCACTTT.

This clonotype was detected many times. The chain uses TRBV5-6 and TRBJ2-1; no reliable D call. The CDR3 spans 15 residues. CDR1 and CDR2 (germline): SGHDT, YYEEEE. The V end was cut by 4 bases, the J end by 3 bases, with 14 bases between. The CDR3 bases are TGTGCCAGCAGCCTGCCCCCTATTATCTACAATGAGCAGTTCTTC. This encodes CASSLPPIIYNEQFF.

A word on this clonotype: One end of the junction fails to match germline, which may point to a read error. This chain connects TRBV27 to TRBJ1-2; D possibly corresponds to TRBD1 (5 bases). The CDR3 spans 15 residues. Looked up from germline, CDR1 is MNHEY and CDR2 is SMNVEV (reference sequence). CDR3 nucleotides: TGTGTCAGCAGTTTACTGGGGCCCGCTAACTATGGCTACACCTTC. Protein sequence: CVSSLLGPANYGYTF.

This chain connects TRBV6-1 to TRBJ1-2; D is uncertain. Germline assignment: CDR1 MNHNS and CDR2 SASEGT. The length of the CDR3 is 12 residues. Deletions cut 4 bases from V and 9 bases from J, with 12 bases between. This CDR3 is CASSGVLGSYTF. The CDR3 DNA reads TGTGCCAGCAGTGGGGTCCTCGGGAGCTACACCTTC.

The CDR3 is CSASRTQTSQPQHF. The CDR3, as DNA: TGCAGTGCTAGCCGGACCCAGACCAGCCAGCCCCAGCATTTT. This chain connects TRBV20-1 to TRBJ1-5; D gene unclear. The CDR3 runs 14 residues. CDR1 and CDR2 (germline): DFQATT, SNEGSKA (reference sequence). Trimming stripped 3 bases from V and 7 bases from J, with 16 bases between.

This clonotype was detected many times. The chain combines TRBV2 with TRBJ2-1; 7 bases match TRBD2. This CDR3 contains 14 residues. V was clipped by 8 bases and J by 6 bases; unmatched bases: 10. Per the germline V gene, CDR1 is SNHLY and CDR2 is FYNNEI. CDR3 sequence: CASRLRGESNEQFF. In DNA, the CDR3 is TGTGCCAGCCGCTTACGGGGGGAATCCAATGAGCAGTTCTTC.

V and J are TRBV12-3 or TRBV12-4 and TRBJ2-1, with 8 bases matching TRBD1. The CDR3 runs 17 residues. J lost 3 bases, V lost 0 bases, and 7 bases had no gene match. The CDR3 bases are TGTGCCAGCAGTTTAGCGCTTATGGACAGGGTCTACAATGAGCAGTTCTTC. This gives the protein CASSLALMDRVYNEQFF.

This clonotype turned up a few times. The chain combines TRBV29-1 with TRBJ2-1, with D tentatively TRBD2 (5 bases). V lost 1 base to trimming and J lost 0 bases, with 10 bases between them. CDR3 length: 15 amino acids. Germline V lookup: CDR1 SQVTM, CDR2 ANQGSEA. CDR3 amino acids: CSVEGGGSSYNEQFF. CDR3 DNA sequence: TGCAGCGTTGAAGGTGGAGGAAGCTCCTACAATGAGCAGTTCTTC.

This clonotype was found a few times. The rearrangement links TRBV10-3 to TRBJ1-2; D unclear. This CDR3 has 12 residues. V lost 9 bases, J lost 3 bases, and 11 bases lay in between. Germline-derived CDR1 and CDR2 are ENHRY and SYGVKD. This CDR3 is CAIAPGDYGYTF. CDR3 nucleotides: TGTGCCATAGCTCCCGGGGACTATGGCTACACCTTC.

The V gene is TRBV13, the J gene TRBJ2-1, with D perhaps matching TRBD1 or TRBD2 (5 bases each). V was pared by 5 bases and J by 0 bases, with 11 bases between. There are 15 residues in the CDR3. Germline loops: CDR1 PRHDT, CDR2 FYEKMQ (reference sequence). The CDR3 DNA sequence: TGTGCCAGCAGCATGGGACGGAGCTCCTACAATGAGCAGTTCTTC. It codes for CASSMGRSSYNEQFF.